The clone carrying this T cell receptor (beta chain) was recorded once. This sample's time point: peripheral blood 6 weeks after treatment start. The data were taken from a study of PD-L1 blockade in urothelial cancer. The wider study: The study recovered a median of around 150,000 T cells per blood sample.

The V gene's germline CDR1 is KGHSH and CDR2 LQKENI. Trimming left V 5 bases short and J 0 bases short, with 14 bases between. CDR3 length equals 16 residues. Only in-frame clones appear in the TCRdb table, and some are missing; sequencing was by immunoSEQ multiplex PCR. The sample yields about 120,000 clones, around 90% seen once. This specimen consisted of PBMCs, obtained around atezolizumab (anti-PD-L1) treatment. The receptor was derived from a man aged 55-75 years with urothelial cancer. J is TRBJ1-5 and V is TRBV18; a possible D gene is TRBD1 (5 bases). The CDR3 here is CASSSDSLLSNQPQHF. Here the CDR3 DNA reads TGTGCCAGCTCATCTGACAGTTTACTTAGCAATCAGCCCCAGCATTTT.